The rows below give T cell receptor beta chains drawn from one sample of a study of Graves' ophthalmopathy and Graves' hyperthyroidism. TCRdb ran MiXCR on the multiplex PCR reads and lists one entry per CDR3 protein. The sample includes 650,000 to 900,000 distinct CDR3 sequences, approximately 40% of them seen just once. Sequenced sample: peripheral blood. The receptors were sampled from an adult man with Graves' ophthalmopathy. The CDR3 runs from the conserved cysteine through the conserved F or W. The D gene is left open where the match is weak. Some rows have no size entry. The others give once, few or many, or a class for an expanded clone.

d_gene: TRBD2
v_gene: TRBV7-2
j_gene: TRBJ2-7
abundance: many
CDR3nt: TGTGCCAGCAGCTGGCGGACTAGCGGGATTTACGAGCAGTACTTC
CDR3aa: CASSWRTSGIYEQYF

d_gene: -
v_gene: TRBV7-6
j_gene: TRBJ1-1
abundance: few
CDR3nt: TGTGCCAGCAGCTCCCGACCCCAGGTATTTAGGAACACTGAAGCTTTCTTT
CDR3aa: CASSSRPQVFRNTEAFF

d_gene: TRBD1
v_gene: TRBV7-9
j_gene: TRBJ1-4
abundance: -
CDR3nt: TGTGCCAGCAGCTCCAAACCGGGACAGGGGCGCACGGAACGTGAAAAACTGTTTTTT
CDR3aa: CASSSKPGQGRTEREKLFF

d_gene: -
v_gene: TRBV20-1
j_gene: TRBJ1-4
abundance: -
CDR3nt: TGCAGTGCTAGACCCGGGGGGGGCTCGCATGAAAAACTGTTTTTT
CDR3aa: CSARPGGGSHEKLFF

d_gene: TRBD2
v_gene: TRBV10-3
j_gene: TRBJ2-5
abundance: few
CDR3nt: TGTGCCATCAGTGAGGAGCGGGGGGGTGAGGCCCAGTACTTC
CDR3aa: CAISEERGGEAQYF

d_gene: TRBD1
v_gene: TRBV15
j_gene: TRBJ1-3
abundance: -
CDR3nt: TGTGCCACCAGCAGAGATCCAGGAGCGACAGGGGGTGGTGGAAACACCATATATTTT
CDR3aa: CATSRDPGATGGGGNTIYF

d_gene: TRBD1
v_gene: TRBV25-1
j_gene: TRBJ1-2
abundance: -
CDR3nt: TGTGCCAGCAGTTTCTTGACAGGGGGAAAGGGCTACACCTTC
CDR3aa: CASSFLTGGKGYTF

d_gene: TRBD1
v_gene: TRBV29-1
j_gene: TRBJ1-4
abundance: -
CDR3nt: TGCAGCGTTGTGGACAGGGATGAAAAACTGTTTTTT
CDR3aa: CSVVDRDEKLFF

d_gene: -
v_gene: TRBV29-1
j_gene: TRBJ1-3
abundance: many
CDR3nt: TGCAGCGGCAGGGACCCCTCTGGAAACACCATATATTTT
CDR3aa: CSGRDPSGNTIYF

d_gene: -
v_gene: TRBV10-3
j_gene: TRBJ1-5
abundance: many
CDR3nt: TGTGCCATCAGTGCCAAGGGCAATCAGCCCCAGCATTTT
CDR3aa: CAISAKGNQPQHF

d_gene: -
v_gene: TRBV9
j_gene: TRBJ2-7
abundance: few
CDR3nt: TGTGCCAGCGCAGCCGGGCGGCAACCCGACTACGAGCAGTACTTC
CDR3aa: CASAAGRQPDYEQYF

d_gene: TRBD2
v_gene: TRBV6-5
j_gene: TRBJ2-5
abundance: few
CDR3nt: TGTGCCAGCGCACTAGCGGGCCAAGAGACCCAGTACTTC
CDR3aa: CASALAGQETQYF

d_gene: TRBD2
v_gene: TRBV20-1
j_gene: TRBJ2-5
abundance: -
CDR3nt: TGCAGTGCTATTTCTACTAGCGGGGGCACTACGAACTTC
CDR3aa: CSAISTSGGTTNF

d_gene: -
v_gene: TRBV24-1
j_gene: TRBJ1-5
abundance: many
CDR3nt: TGTGCCAGCAGCCCAGGGGTGGGGCAGCCCCAGCATTTT
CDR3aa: CASSPGVGQPQHF

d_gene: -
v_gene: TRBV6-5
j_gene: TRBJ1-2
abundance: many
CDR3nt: TGTGCCAGCAGTGAGAATAACTATGGCTACACCTTC
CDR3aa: CASSENNYGYTF

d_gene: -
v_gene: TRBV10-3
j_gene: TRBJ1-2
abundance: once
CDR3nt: TGTGCCAGCAGGGACCAAGGCTACACCTTC
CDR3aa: CASRDQGYTF

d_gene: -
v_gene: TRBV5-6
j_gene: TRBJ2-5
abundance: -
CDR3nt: TGTGCCAGCAGCTTGGCACTGACTCGGCAAGAGACCCAGTACTTC
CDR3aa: CASSLALTRQETQYF

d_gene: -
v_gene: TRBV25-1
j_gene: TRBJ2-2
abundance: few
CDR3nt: TGTGCCAGCCGCCGGGAGTACTCGGAGCTGTTTTTT
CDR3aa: CASRREYSELFF

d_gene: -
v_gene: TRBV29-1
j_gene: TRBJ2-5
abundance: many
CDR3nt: TGCAGCATAACCGAGGGGACCCAAGAGACCCAGTACTTC
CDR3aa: CSITEGTQETQYF

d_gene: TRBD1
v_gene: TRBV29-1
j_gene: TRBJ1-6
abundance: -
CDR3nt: TGCAGCGTCGGGACAGGGAATCAGCCCCTCCACTTT
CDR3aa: CSVGTGNQPLHF

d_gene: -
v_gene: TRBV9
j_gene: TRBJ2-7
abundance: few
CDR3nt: TGTGCCAGCAGCTACAGTTCGAGTCGAGGGTACGAGCAGTACTTC
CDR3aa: CASSYSSSRGYEQYF

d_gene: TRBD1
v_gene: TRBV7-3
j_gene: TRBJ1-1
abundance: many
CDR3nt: TGTGCCAGCAGCTTAGGGACAGGGGTGACTGAAGCTTTCTTT
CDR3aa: CASSLGTGVTEAFF

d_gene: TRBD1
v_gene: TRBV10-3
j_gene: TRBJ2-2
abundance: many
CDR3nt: TGTGCCATCAGTGAGTCCTCCTCCGGACAGGGGAACATCGGGGAGCTGTTTTTT
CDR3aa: CAISESSSGQGNIGELFF

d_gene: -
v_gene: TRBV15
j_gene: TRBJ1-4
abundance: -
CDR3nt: TGTGCCACCAGTAGTATACTGGCGGCCGCAACTAATGAAAAACTGTTTTTT
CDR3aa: CATSSILAAATNEKLFF

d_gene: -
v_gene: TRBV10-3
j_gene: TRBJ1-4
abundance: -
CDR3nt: TGTGCCACGGCGGACGGCAATGAAAAACTGTTTTTT
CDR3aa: CATADGNEKLFF

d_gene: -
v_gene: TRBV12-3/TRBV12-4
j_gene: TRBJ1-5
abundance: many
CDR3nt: TGTGCCAGCAGTTTCTATCGGGTCGCAAGTAGCAATCAGCCCCAGCATTTT
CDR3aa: CASSFYRVASSNQPQHF

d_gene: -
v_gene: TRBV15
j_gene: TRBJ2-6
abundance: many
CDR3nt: TGTGCCACCAGCAGAGTCAGCTCTGGGGCCAACGTCCTGACTTTC
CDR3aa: CATSRVSSGANVLTF

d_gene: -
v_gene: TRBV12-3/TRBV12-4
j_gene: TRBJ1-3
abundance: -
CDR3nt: TGTGCCCTCCGTTGGAAATTTTCCGGAAACACCATATATTTT
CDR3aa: CALRWKFSGNTIYF

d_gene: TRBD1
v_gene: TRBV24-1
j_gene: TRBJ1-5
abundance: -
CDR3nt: TGTGCCACCAGTGACCCAGGGACAGGGGAGGACAATCAGCCCCAGCATTTT
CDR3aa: CATSDPGTGEDNQPQHF

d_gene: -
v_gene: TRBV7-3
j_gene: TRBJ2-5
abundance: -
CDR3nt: TGTGCCAGCAGCTCGGGACGCCAGCAAGAGACCCAGTACTTC
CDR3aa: CASSSGRQQETQYF

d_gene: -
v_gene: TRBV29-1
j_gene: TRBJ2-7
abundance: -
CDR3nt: TGCAGCTTGGCCGGCGGGGAATTCTACGAGCAGTACTTC
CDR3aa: CSLAGGEFYEQYF

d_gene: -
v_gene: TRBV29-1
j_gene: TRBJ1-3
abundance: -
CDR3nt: TGCAGCAGTGAATCCGGGTCTGGAAACACCATATATTTT
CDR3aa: CSSESGSGNTIYF

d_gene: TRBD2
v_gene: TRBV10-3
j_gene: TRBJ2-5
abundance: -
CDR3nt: TGCACGACTCACCAGGGTGGGGGCGGGGGGGAGCAAGAGACCCAGTACTTC
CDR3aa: CTTHQGGGGGEQETQYF

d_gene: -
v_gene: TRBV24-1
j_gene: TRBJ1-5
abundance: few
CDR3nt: TGTGCCAGCAGTTCCCCCGGGGGGCCCGGGGGCAATCAGCCCCAGCATTTT
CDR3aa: CASSSPGGPGGNQPQHF

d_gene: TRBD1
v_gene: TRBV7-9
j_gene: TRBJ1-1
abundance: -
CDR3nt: TGTGCCAGCAGCCAAAGAGGACAGGGGGTTGGGAACACTGAAGCTTTCTTT
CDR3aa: CASSQRGQGVGNTEAFF

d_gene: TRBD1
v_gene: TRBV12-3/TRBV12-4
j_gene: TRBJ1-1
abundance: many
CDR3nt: TGTGCCAGCAGGGGACAGGGTGTAACTGAAGCTTTCTTT
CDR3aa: CASRGQGVTEAFF

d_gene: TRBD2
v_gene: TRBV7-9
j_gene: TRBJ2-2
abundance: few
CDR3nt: TGTGCCAGCAGCTCCGCGGGACTAGCGTCCGGGGAGCTGTTTTTT
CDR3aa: CASSSAGLASGELFF

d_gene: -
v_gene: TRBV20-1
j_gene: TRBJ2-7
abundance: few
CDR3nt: TGCAGTGCTCTCAGTGAGGGGGTCTACGAGCAGTACTTC
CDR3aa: CSALSEGVYEQYF

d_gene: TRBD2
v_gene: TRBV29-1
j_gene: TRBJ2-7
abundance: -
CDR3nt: TGCAGTGCTGGGTCAGCGGGGCCCTACGAGCAGTACTTC
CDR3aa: CSAGSAGPYEQYF

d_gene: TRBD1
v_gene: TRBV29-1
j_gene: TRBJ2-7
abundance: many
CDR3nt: TGCAGCGCCTCCGGGACAGGGACGTACGAGCAGTACTTC
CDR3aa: CSASGTGTYEQYF

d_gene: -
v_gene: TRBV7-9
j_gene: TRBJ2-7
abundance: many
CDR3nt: TGTGCCAGCAGCCCGCCGGACACCGACGAGCAGTACTTC
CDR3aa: CASSPPDTDEQYF

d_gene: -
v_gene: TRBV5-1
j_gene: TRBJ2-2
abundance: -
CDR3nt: TGCGCCAGCAAATCAGGACCACAGAACACCGGGGAGCTGTTTTTT
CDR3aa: CASKSGPQNTGELFF

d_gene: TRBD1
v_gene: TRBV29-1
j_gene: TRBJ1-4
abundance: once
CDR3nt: TGCAGCCGAACAGGGGGCGCGACTAATGAAAAACTGTTTTTT
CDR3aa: CSRTGGATNEKLFF

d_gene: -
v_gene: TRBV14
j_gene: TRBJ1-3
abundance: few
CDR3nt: TGTGCCAGCAGCCCCACCGTAGACGGGTCGGGAAACACCATATATTTT
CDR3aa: CASSPTVDGSGNTIYF

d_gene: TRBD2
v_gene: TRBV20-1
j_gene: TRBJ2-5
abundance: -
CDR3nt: TGCAGTGCTGGATTGAATCTAGCGGGGGAAGAGACCCAGTACTTC
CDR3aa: CSAGLNLAGEETQYF

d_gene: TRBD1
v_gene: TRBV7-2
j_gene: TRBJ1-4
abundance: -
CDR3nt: TGTGCCAGCAGCTCCGGGACAGGGGGCCATCGAAATGAAAAACTGTTTTTT
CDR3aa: CASSSGTGGHRNEKLFF

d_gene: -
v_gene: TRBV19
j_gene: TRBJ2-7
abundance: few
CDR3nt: TGTGCCAGTAGTATAGGTCCTGGCTCTAACCCCACCTACGAGCAGTACTTC
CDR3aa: CASSIGPGSNPTYEQYF

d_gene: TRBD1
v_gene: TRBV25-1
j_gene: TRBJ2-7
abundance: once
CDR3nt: TGTGCCAGCAGTTCCGACAGGGACTACGAGCAGTACTTC
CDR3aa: CASSSDRDYEQYF

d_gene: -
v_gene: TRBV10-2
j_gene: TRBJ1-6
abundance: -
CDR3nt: TGCGCCAGCAGTGAGTTTGGAGGGTTGGTTCCCCTCCACTTT
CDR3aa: CASSEFGGLVPLHF

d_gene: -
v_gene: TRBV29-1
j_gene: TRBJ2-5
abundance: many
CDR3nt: TGCAGTGGAGCGGCGCGAGAGACCCAGTACTTC
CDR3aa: CSGAARETQYF

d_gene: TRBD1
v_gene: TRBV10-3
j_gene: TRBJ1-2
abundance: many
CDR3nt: TGTGCCGTCTTCCGACAGGGGACGGATGGCTACACCTTC
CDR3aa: CAVFRQGTDGYTF

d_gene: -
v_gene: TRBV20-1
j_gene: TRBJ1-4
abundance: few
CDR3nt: TGCAGTGCTGAGAGAGGTCCTAATGAAAAACTGTTTTTT
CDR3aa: CSAERGPNEKLFF

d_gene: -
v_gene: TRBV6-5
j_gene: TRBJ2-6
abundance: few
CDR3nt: TGTGCCAGCAGTTTCCGCCTGACAGGTCCGGCCAACGTCCTGACTTTC
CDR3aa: CASSFRLTGPANVLTF